A single sample is the source of the 15 T cell receptor beta chains below, sequenced in a study of cytomegalovirus exposure and HLA in healthy donors. Use of 60 Vbeta and 13 Jbeta primers characterized the PCR. Sequencing used immunoSEQ multiplex PCR; TCRdb keeps in-frame clones, though not all of them. The profile shows fewer than 250,000 clones, 75% to 80% of them singletons. The sample was PBMCs. The receptors originated from a male donor in good health and CMV-seronegative.

This chain connects TRBV19 to TRBJ1-5; TRBD1 is a possible D gene (6 bases). In germline, CDR1 is LNHDA, CDR2 SQIVND (reference sequence). CDR3 length: 14 amino acids. The V end lost 6 bases, the J end lost 5 bases, and 14 bases lay between the germline ends. DNA for the CDR3: TGTGCCAGTAGGGTGACAGGACATTATCAGCCCCAGCATTTT. It translates to CASRVTGHYQPQHF.

The CDR3: CASSPPRTSGGEWGRSEQFF. The CDR3 region has the DNA TGTGCCAGCTCACCACCGAGAACTAGCGGGGGCGAATGGGGTCGGAGTGAGCAGTTCTTC. The chain combines TRBV18 with TRBJ2-1; 11 positions agree with TRBD2. The CDR3 loop spans 20 amino acids. V lost 0 bases to trimming and J lost 9 bases; unmatched junction nucleotides: 19. Germline V gene sequence: CDR1 KGHSH, CDR2 LQKENI.

This clone was seen a handful of times. This sequence joins TRBV18 and TRBJ1-4; D is uncertain. The germline V gene encodes CDR1 KGHSH and CDR2 LQKENI. This CDR3 contains 16 residues. The ends were cut back, 4 bases at V and 4 bases at J, with 16 bases in the middle. CDR3 region: CASSRNVGEINEKLFF. The DNA for the CDR3 is TGTGCCAGCTCACGCAACGTCGGGGAAATTAATGAAAAACTGTTTTTT.

This chain uses TRBV11-2 with TRBJ2-1; 10 bases map to TRBD2. V shed 8 bases, J shed 10 bases, and the junction held 14 bases outside the gene matches. The CDR3 has 15 residues. CDR1 is SGHAT and CDR2 is FQNNGV in the germline V gene. CDR3 residues: CASAGGPGLANEQFF. For the CDR3, the DNA is TGTGCCAGCGCTGGGGGTCCGGGACTAGCGAACGAGCAGTTCTTC.

V is TRBV10-3 and J is TRBJ2-3; D is unclear. The CDR3 has 15 amino acids. With 6 bases removed from V and 1 base from J, the gap between germline ends came to 14 bases. The germline V gene has CDR1 ENHRY and CDR2 SYGVKD. CDR3 residues: CAIRSATSGTDTQYF. The CDR3 DNA follows: TGTGCCATCAGGTCCGCCACCTCAGGCACAGATACGCAGTATTTT.

The V and J genes are TRBV9 and TRBJ1-5, with D unclear. The CDR3 sequence is 15 residues long. In germline, CDR1 is SGDLS, CDR2 YYNGEE. V was trimmed by 0 bases and J by 2 bases, leaving 9 bases between them. In DNA, the CDR3 is TGTGCCAGCAGCGTAGGTGTTGGAGGCAATCAGCCCCAGCATTTT. Its protein is CASSVGVGGNQPQHF.

The chain has TRBV28 and TRBJ1-1; weak D call: TRBD1 (6 bases). V lost 1 base, J lost 5 bases, and 11 bases lay in between. The CDR3 spans 14 residues. Germline CDR1 is MDHEN and CDR2 is SYDVKM. CDR3 nucleotide sequence: TGTGCCAGCAGTTTATTGGGGACACGGACTGAAGCTTTCTTT. This encodes CASSLLGTRTEAFF. The complete variable domain, with remaining parts taken from reference TRBV28 and TRBJ1-1, reads DVKVTQSSRYLVKRTGEKVFLECVQDMDHENMFWYRQDPGLGLRLIYFSYDVKMKEKGDIPEGYSVSREKKERFSLILESASTNQTSMYLCASSLLGTRTEAFFGQGTRLTVV.

The V call is TRBV28, the J call TRBJ2-7; no clear D gene. With 3 bases removed from V and 5 bases from J, the gap between germline ends came to 5 bases. CDR1 is MDHEN and CDR2 is SYDVKM in the germline V gene. The CDR3 length is 11 residues. DNA of the CDR3: TGTGCCAGCAGTTTTAGTAACGAGCAGTACTTC. The encoded protein is CASSFSNEQYF.

This clone has just a few counts. The chain uses TRBV29-1 and TRBJ2-2, with TRBD1 matching 9 bases. The ends lost 5 bases at V and 5 bases at J; junction bases unmatched: 3. This CDR3 is 13 amino acids long. Per the germline V gene, CDR1 is SQVTM and CDR2 is ANQGSEA. For the CDR3, the DNA is TGCAGCGTTAACAGGGGGCGTACCGGGGAGCTGTTTTTT. Its protein is CSVNRGRTGELFF.

The rearrangement links TRBV7-9 to TRBJ2-2; possibly TRBD1 for D (6 bases). The CDR3 runs to 16 residues. Germline CDR1 reads SEHNR; CDR2 reads FQNEAQ (reference sequence). Trimming shortened V by 5 bases and J by 2 bases, and 15 bases separated the two germline ends. The CDR3 loop is CASSPWTDKNTGELFF. Here the CDR3 DNA reads TGTGCCAGCAGCCCCTGGACAGATAAAAACACCGGGGAGCTGTTTTTT.

This clone turned up a few times. V and J are TRBV27 and TRBJ2-7, with TRBD1 as a possible D gene (6 bases). From germline, CDR1 is MNHEY and CDR2 SMNVEV (reference sequence). The CDR3 loop spans 13 amino acids. V was clipped by 6 bases and J by 3 bases, with 12 bases between them. CDR3 region: CASSLDSRYEQYF. The CDR3 DNA is TGTGCCAGCAGCTTGGACAGTCGCTACGAGCAGTACTTC.

The chain carries TRBV7-3 and TRBJ1-2, with TRBD1 as a possible D gene (5 bases). This CDR3 has 15 residues. In germline, CDR1 is SGHTA, CDR2 FQGTGA. Trimming removed 2 bases from V and 2 bases from J, with 12 bases in between. This chain's CDR3 is CASSLGAGRNYGYTF. The CDR3 DNA is TGTGCCAGCAGCTTAGGGGCAGGACGAAACTATGGCTACACCTTC.

This clone came up once. The chain employs TRBV28 and TRBJ1-1; TRBD1 might be the D (6 bases). Between the trimmed V and J ends, which lost 10 bases and 5 bases, there was a span of 17 bases. The CDR3 has 13 residues. The germline gives CDR1 MDHEN, CDR2 SYDVKM. Here the CDR3 reads CATDNQGLTEAFF. CDR3 DNA: TGTGCCACCGATAATCAGGGGTTGACTGAAGCTTTCTTT.

The chain employs TRBV27 and TRBJ2-2; the D gene is possibly TRBD1 (5 bases). This CDR3 spans 16 amino acids. Germline V gene data show CDR1 as MNHEY and CDR2 as SMNVEV (reference sequence). V was clipped by 1 base and J by 6 bases, with 15 bases between them. The CDR3: CASSLLGARLAGELFF. In nucleotides, the CDR3 is TGTGCCAGCAGTTTATTAGGGGCGCGTTTAGCCGGGGAGCTGTTTTTT.

The chain couples TRBV5-1 to TRBJ2-2; 8 bases align to TRBD1. CDR1 is SGHRS, CDR2 YFSETQ, per germline. After removal of 4 bases from V and 7 bases from J, the junction contained 6 bases not matched to a gene. The CDR3 consists of 14 residues. Here the CDR3 DNA reads TGCGCCAGCAGCGCCGGACAGGGAATCGGGGAGCTGTTTTTT. Amino acids: CASSAGQGIGELFF.